These T cell receptor beta chains were read from a single sample in a study of T cell repertoires in cytomegalovirus infection. These TCRs' antigens remain unknown. One entry per CDR3 protein, called by TCRdb with MiXCR from the reads. The table has roughly 730,000 distinct CDR3 sequences, around a third seen once. The source was cultured PBMCs, collected from culture after CMV antigen stimulation. These receptors were collected from a human donor in good health (CMV status not recorded). Some clones in this sample may be carry-over from other donors' samples. Both conserved end residues are part of each CDR3. Fields, in order: V gene, D gene, CDR3 length, J gene, clone size, CDR3 protein, CDR3 DNA. D genes are given only for firm matches. Size is omitted from some rows. Given values are once, few, many or a class for expanded clones.

v_call: TRBV7-2
d_call: TRBD2
cdr3_length: 17
j_call: TRBJ2-1
clone_size: .
cdr3_aa: CASSLGYREGPYNEQFF
cdr3_nt: TGTGCCAGCAGCTTAGGGTATCGGGAGGGCCCCTACAATGAGCAGTTCTTC

v_call: TRBV7-9
d_call: .
cdr3_length: 14
j_call: TRBJ2-7
clone_size: many
cdr3_aa: CASSLGQASYEQYF
cdr3_nt: TGTGCCAGCAGCTTAGGACAGGCCTCCTACGAGCAGTACTTC

v_call: TRBV12-3/TRBV12-4
d_call: TRBD1
cdr3_length: 12
j_call: TRBJ2-3
clone_size: many
cdr3_aa: CASSPTGDTQYF
cdr3_nt: TGTGCCAGCAGCCCGACAGGGGATACGCAGTATTTT

v_call: TRBV11-2
d_call: .
cdr3_length: 17
j_call: TRBJ1-2
clone_size: .
cdr3_aa: CASIPLRGRASNYGYTF
cdr3_nt: TGTGCCAGCATTCCCCTACGTGGCAGGGCATCTAACTATGGCTACACCTTC

v_call: TRBV7-9
d_call: .
cdr3_length: 15
j_call: TRBJ2-1
clone_size: .
cdr3_aa: CASLPPGTPRGEQFF
cdr3_nt: TGTGCCAGCCTACCACCCGGGACCCCCCGGGGTGAGCAGTTCTTC

v_call: TRBV2
d_call: .
cdr3_length: 15
j_call: TRBJ1-2
clone_size: few
cdr3_aa: CASSEAQVSNYGYTF
cdr3_nt: TGTGCCAGCAGTGAAGCGCAGGTCTCTAACTATGGCTACACCTTC

v_call: TRBV19
d_call: .
cdr3_length: 15
j_call: TRBJ1-1
clone_size: .
cdr3_aa: CASSIPPGSNTEAFF
cdr3_nt: TGTGCCAGTAGTATCCCCCCAGGGTCGAACACTGAAGCTTTCTTT

v_call: TRBV12-3/TRBV12-4
d_call: .
cdr3_length: 14
j_call: TRBJ2-7
clone_size: once
cdr3_aa: CASSYRRGDYEQYF
cdr3_nt: TGTGCCAGCAGCTACAGGAGGGGGGACTACGAGCAGTACTTC

v_call: TRBV27
d_call: .
cdr3_length: 14
j_call: TRBJ1-2
clone_size: .
cdr3_aa: CASRTGGHNYGYTF
cdr3_nt: TGTGCCAGCAGGACAGGTGGCCATAACTATGGCTACACCTTC

v_call: TRBV6-6
d_call: .
cdr3_length: 12
j_call: TRBJ1-2
clone_size: .
cdr3_aa: CASGGGSYGYTF
cdr3_nt: TGTGCCAGCGGGGGGGGGAGTTATGGCTACACCTTC

v_call: TRBV7-6
d_call: TRBD2
cdr3_length: 16
j_call: TRBJ2-5
clone_size: .
cdr3_aa: CASSLRSGGYQETQYF
cdr3_nt: TGTGCCAGCAGCTTAAGGAGCGGGGGCTACCAAGAGACCCAGTACTTC

v_call: TRBV7-6
d_call: .
cdr3_length: 15
j_call: TRBJ2-7
clone_size: .
cdr3_aa: CASSFAEWADDEQYF
cdr3_nt: TGTGCCAGCAGCTTTGCAGAATGGGCGGATGACGAGCAGTACTTC